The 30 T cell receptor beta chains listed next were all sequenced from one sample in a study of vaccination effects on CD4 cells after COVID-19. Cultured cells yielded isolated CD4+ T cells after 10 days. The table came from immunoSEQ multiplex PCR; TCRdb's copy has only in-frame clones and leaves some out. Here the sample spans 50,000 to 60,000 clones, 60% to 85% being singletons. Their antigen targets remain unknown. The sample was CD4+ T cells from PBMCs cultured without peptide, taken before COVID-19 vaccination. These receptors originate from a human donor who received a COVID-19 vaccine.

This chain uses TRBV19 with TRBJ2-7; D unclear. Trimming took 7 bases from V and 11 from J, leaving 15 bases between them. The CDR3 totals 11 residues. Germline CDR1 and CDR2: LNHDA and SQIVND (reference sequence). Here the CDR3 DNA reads TGTGCCAGTAACCCCCTCGCTCGGAAGTACGTC. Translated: CASNPLARKYV.

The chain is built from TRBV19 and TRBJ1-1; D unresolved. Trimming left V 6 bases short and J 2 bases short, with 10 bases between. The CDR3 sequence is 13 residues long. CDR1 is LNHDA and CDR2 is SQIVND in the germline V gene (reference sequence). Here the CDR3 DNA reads TGTGCCAGTAGGCCAGGTTTAAACACTGAAGCTTTCTTT. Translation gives CASRPGLNTEAFF.

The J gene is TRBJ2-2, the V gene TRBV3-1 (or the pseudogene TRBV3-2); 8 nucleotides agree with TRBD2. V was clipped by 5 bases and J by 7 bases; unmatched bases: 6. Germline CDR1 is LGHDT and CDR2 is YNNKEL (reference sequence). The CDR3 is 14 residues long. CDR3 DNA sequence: TGTGCCAGCAGCACACGGACTAGCCACGGGGAGCTGTTTTTT. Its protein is CASSTRTSHGELFF.

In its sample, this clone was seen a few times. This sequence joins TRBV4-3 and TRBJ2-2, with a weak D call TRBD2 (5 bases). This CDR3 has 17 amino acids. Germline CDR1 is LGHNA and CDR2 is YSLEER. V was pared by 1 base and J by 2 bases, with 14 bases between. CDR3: CASSQVPAGVNTGELFF. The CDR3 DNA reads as TGCGCCAGCAGCCAAGTTCCAGCCGGGGTAAACACCGGGGAGCTGTTTTTT.

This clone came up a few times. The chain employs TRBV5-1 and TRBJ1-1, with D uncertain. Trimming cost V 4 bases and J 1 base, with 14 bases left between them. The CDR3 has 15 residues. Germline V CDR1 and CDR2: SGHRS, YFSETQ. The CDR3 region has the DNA TGCGCCAGCAGCCCTCAAGTCCAGGCGAACACTGAAGCTTTCTTT. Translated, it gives CASSPQVQANTEAFF. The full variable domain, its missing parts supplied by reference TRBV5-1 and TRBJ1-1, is KAGVTQTPRYLIKTRGQQVTLSCSPISGHRSVSWYQQTPGQGLQFLFEYFSETQRNKGNFPGRFSGRQFSNSRSEMNVSTLELGDSALYLCASSPQVQANTEAFFGQGTRLTVV.

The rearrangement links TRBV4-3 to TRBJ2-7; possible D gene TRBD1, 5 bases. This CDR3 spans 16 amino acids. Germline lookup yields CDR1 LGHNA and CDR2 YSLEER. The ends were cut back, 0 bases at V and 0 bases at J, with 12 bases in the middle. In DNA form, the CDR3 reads TGCGCCAGCAGCCAAGATAGGGGTGATAGCTCCTACGAGCAGTACGTC. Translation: CASSQDRGDSSYEQYV.

For the CDR3, the DNA is TGTGCCAGCAGGACTAGCGGGGGGGAGGGGACAGATACGCAGTATTTT. Amino acid sequence: CASRTSGGEGTDTQYF. The rearrangement uses TRBV3-1 (or the pseudogene TRBV3-2) and TRBJ2-3, with 14 bases identical to TRBD2. This CDR3 is 16 amino acids long. With 6 bases clipped from V and 3 bases from J, the junction kept 5 bases outside the gene matches. Germline CDR1 LGHDT, CDR2 YNNKEL (reference sequence).

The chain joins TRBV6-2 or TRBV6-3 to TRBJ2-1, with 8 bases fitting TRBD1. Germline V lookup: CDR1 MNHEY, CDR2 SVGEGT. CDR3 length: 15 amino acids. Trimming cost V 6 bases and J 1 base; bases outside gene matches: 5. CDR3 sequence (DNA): TGTGCCAGCAGCTCGACAGGGGTGTCCTACAATGAGCAGTTCTTC. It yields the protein CASSSTGVSYNEQFF.

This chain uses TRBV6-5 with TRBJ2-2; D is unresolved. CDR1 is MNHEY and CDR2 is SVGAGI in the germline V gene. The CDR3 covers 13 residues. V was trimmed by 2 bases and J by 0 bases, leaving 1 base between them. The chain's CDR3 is CASSYPNTGELFF. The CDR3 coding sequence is TGTGCCAGCAGTTACCCGAACACCGGGGAGCTGTTTTTT.

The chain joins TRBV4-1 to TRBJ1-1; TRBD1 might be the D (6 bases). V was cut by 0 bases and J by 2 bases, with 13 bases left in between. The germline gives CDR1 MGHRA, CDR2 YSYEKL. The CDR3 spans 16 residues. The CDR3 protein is CASSQDPGRGNTEAFF. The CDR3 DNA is TGCGCCAGCAGCCAAGATCCTGGCAGGGGAAACACTGAAGCTTTCTTT.

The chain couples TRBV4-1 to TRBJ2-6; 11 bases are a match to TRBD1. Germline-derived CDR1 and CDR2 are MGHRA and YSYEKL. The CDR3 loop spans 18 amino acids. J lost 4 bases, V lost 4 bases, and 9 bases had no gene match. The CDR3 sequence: CASSPTDRGQFGANVLTF. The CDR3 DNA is TGCGCCAGCAGCCCCACGGACAGGGGGCAATTCGGGGCCAACGTCCTGACTTTC.

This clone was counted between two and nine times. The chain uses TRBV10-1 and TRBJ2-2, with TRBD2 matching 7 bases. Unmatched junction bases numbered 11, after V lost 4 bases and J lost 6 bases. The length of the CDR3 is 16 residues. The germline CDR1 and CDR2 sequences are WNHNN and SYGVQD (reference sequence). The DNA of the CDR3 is TGCGCCAGCAGTGGTCGGGGGGACCAGATCGCCGGGGAGCTGTTTTTT. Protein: CASSGRGDQIAGELFF.

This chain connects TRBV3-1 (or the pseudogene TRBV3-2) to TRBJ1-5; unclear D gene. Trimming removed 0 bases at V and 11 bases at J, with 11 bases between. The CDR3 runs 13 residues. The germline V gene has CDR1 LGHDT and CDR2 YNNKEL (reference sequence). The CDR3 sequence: CASSQDREDAQHF. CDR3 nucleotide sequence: TGTGCCAGCAGCCAAGATCGGGAAGATGCCCAGCATTTT.

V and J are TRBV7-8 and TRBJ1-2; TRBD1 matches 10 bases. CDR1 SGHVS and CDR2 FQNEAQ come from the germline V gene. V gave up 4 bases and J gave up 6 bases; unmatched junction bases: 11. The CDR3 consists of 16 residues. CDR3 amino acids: CASSSGGRTGGDGYTF. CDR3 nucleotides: TGTGCCAGCAGCTCTGGGGGGAGGACAGGGGGGGATGGCTACACCTTC.

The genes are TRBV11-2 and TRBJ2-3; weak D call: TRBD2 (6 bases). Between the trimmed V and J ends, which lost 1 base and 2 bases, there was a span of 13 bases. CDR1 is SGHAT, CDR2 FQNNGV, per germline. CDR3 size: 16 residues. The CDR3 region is CASSLAGGGATDTQYF. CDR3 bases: TGTGCCAGCAGCTTAGCGGGTGGCGGGGCCACAGATACGCAGTATTTT.

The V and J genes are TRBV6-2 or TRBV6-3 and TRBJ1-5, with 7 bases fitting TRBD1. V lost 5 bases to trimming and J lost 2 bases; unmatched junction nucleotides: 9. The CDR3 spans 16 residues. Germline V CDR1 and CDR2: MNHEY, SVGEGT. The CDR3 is CASSTYRGNGNQPQHF. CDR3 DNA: TGTGCCAGCAGTACCTACAGGGGAAATGGCAATCAGCCCCAGCATTTT.

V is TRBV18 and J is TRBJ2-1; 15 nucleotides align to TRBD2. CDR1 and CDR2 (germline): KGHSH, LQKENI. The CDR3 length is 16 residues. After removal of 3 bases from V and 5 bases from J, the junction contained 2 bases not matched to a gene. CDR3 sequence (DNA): TGTGCCAGCTCACCCGGACTAGCGGGGGGGAACAATGAGCAGTTCTTC. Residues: CASSPGLAGGNNEQFF.

In DNA, the CDR3 is TGTGCCAGCAGGACACATAACCGACGGATAGACTATGGCTACACCTTC. Protein sequence: CASRTHNRRIDYGYTF. The chain recombines TRBV6-6 with TRBJ1-2; no reliable D call. With 6 bases removed from V and 3 bases from J, the gap between germline ends came to 20 bases. CDR3 length: 16 residues. From germline, CDR1 is MNHNY and CDR2 SVGAGI (reference sequence).

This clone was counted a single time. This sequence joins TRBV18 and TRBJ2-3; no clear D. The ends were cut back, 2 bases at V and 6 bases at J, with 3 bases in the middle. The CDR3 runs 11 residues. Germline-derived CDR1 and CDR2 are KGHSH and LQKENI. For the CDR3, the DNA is TGTGCCAGCTCACCATCCGATACGCAGTATTTT. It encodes CASSPSDTQYF. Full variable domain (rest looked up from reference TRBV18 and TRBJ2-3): NAGVMQNPRHLVRRRGQEARLRCSPMKGHSHVYWYRQLPEEGLKFMVYLQKENIIDESGMPKERFSAEFPKEGPSILRIQQVVRGDSAAYFCASSPSDTQYFGPGTRLTVL.

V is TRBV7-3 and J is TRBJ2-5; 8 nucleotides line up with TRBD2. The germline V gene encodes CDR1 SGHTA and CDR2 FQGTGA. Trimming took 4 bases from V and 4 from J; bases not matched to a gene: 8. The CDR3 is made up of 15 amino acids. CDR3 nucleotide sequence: TGTGCCAGCAGCTCACAAGCGGGGGCCCCAGAGACCCAGTACTTC. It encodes CASSSQAGAPETQYF.

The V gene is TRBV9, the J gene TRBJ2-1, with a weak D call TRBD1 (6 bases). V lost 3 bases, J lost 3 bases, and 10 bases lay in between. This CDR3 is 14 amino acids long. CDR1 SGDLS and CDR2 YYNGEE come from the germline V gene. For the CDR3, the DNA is TGTGCCAGCAGCGGTACAGGGAGCTACAATGAGCAGTTCTTC. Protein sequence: CASSGTGSYNEQFF.

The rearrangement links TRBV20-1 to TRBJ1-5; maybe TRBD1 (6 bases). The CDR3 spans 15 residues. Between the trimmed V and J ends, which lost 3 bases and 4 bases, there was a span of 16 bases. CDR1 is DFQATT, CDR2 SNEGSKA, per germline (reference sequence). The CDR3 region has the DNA TGCAGTGCTAGTTATATCGGGGGGCGTAATCAGCCCCAGCATTTT. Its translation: CSASYIGGRNQPQHF.

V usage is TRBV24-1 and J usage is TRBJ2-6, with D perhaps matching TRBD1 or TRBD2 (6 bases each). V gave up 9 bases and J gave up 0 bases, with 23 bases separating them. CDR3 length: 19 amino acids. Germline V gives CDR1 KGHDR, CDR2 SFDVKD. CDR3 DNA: TGTGCCACCCAGGCCGCCCTCGGGGGCTTAAGCTCTGGGGCCAACGTCCTGACTTTC. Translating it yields CATQAALGGLSSGANVLTF.

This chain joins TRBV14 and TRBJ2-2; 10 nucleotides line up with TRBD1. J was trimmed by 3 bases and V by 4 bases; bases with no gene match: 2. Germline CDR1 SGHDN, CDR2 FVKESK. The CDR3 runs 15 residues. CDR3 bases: TGTGCCAGCAGCCGACAGGGGGCCGACACCGGGGAGCTGTTTTTT. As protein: CASSRQGADTGELFF.

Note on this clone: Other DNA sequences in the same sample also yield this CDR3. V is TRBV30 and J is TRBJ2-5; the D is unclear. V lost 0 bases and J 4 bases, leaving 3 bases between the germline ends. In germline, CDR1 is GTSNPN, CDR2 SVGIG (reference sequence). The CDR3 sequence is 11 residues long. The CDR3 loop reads CAWSVLETQYF. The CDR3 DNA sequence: TGTGCCTGGAGTGTATTAGAGACCCAGTACTTC.

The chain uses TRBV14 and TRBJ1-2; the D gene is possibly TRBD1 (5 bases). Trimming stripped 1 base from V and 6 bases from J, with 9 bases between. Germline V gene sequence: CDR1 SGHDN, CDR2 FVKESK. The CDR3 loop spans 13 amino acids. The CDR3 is CASSQARRDGYTF. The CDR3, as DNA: TGTGCCAGCAGCCAAGCCCGCAGGGATGGCTACACCTTC.

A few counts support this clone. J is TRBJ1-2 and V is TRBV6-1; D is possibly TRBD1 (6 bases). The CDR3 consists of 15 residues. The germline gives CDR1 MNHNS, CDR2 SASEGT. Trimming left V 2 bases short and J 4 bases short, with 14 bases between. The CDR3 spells CASSEPAWGLYGYTF. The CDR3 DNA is TGTGCCAGCAGTGAACCGGCGTGGGGGCTCTATGGCTACACCTTC.

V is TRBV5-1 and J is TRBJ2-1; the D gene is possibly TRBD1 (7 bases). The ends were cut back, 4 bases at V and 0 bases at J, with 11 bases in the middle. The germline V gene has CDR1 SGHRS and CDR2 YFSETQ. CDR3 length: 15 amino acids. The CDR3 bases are TGCGCCAGCAGCCCTCAGGGGGGCTCCTACAATGAGCAGTTCTTC. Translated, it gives CASSPQGGSYNEQFF.

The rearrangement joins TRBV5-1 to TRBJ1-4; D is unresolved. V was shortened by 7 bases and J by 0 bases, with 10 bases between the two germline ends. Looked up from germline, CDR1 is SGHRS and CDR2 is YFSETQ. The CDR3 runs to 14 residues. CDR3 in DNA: TGCGCCAGCGCCGTCACCGCAACTAATGAAAAACTGTTTTTT. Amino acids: CASAVTATNEKLFF.

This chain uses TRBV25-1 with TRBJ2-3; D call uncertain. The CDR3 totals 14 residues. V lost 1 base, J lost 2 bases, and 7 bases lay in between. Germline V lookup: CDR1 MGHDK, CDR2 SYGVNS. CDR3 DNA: TGTGCCAGCAGTGAATTTGTTGACACAGATACGCAGTATTTT. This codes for CASSEFVDTDTQYF.